The 29 T cell receptor beta chains below were found in one sample sequenced in a study of human T cells and chemical hapten exposure. A single record per CDR3 protein comes from TCRdb applying MiXCR to the RACE reads. Of about 380,000 distinct CDR3 sequences listed, roughly 4.6% are singletons. Time point defined: pre-sensitization, week 0. The treatment here: therapeutic diphenylcyclopropenone sensitization with weekly scalp DPC. The source material was whole blood, sampled in connection with sensitization to the hapten diphenylcyclopropenone (DPC). The receptor source for this set is a woman in her 50s with alopecia areata. Some clones in this sample may be carry-over from other donors' samples.

The CDR3 coding sequence is TGTGCCAGCAGCCAGATACCGGGACTAGCGGGGGCCGGGGAGCTGTTTTTT. Amino acid sequence: CASSQIPGLAGAGELFF. V usage is TRBV3-1 and J usage is TRBJ2-2, with TRBD2 matching 14 bases. The CDR3 consists of 17 residues. The J segment lost 6 bases and the V segment lost 3 bases, leaving 6 bases of the junction unmatched. CDR1 and CDR2 (germline): LGHDT, YNNKEL (reference sequence). The full variable domain, its missing parts supplied by reference TRBV3-1 and TRBJ2-2, is DTAVSQTPKYLVTQMGNDKSIKCEQNLGHDTMYWYKQDSKKFLKIMFSYNNKELIINETVPNRFSPKSPDKAHLNLHINSLELGDSAVYFCASSQIPGLAGAGELFFGEGSRLTVL.

This clonotype has a handful of counts. This CDR3 is CASSPRGGVREKLFF. The CDR3 bases are TGTGCCAGCAGCCCCCGAGGGGGGGTTCGAGAAAAACTGTTTTTT. The chain couples TRBV21-1 to TRBJ1-4; the tabulated D call, TRBD1, remains unverified against the DNA. TRBV21-1 is tagged as a pseudogene. The length of the CDR3 is 15 residues.

This clonotype was recorded at least ten times. The genes are TRBV27 and TRBJ2-1, with D uncertain. The CDR3 spans 14 residues. V lost 3 bases, J lost 5 bases, and 11 bases lay in between. Germline V gene sequence: CDR1 MNHEY, CDR2 SMNVEV (reference sequence). The CDR3 bases are TGTGCCAGCAGTTTCCGACGGCCTGACAATGAGCAGTTCTTC. This translates into CASSFRRPDNEQFF.

This clonotype was counted many times. The J gene is TRBJ2-3, the V gene TRBV7-6, with TRBD2 identical over 10 bases. After removal of 8 bases from V and 4 bases from J, the junction contained 6 bases not matched to a gene. This CDR3 comprises 14 residues. The germline V gene has CDR1 SGHVS and CDR2 FNYEAQ. DNA of the CDR3: TGTGCCAGCTCTCGGAGCGGGGGGGCAGATACGCAGTATTTT. Its translation: CASSRSGGADTQYF.

This clonotype was counted ten times or more. J is TRBJ2-3 and V is TRBV3-1, with D unresolved. Germline V gene lookup returns CDR1 LGHDT and CDR2 YNNKEL (reference sequence). Trimming stripped 1 base from V and 0 bases from J, with 2 bases between. The length of the CDR3 is 13 residues. The CDR3 loop reads CASSQVSTDTQYF. CDR3 DNA sequence: TGTGCCAGCAGCCAAGTCAGCACAGATACGCAGTATTTT.

At least ten counts were recorded for this clonotype. The rearrangement uses TRBV4-2 and TRBJ1-3, with D possibly matching TRBD1 (5 bases). The V and J ends lost 0 bases and 4 bases respectively, with 10 bases between them. This CDR3 is built from 15 residues. Germline V CDR1 and CDR2: LGHNA, YNFKEQ. The CDR3 spells CASSQEWGRGNTIYF. As DNA, the CDR3 is TGTGCCAGCAGCCAAGAGTGGGGGAGAGGAAACACCATATATTTT.

The chain combines TRBV6-5 with TRBJ1-1, with TRBD1 identical over 10 bases. The CDR3 contains 15 residues. V lost 2 bases and J lost 1; bases outside the gene matches: 1. The germline V gene has CDR1 MNHEY and CDR2 SVGAGI. This CDR3 is CASSYGTGANTEAFF. The CDR3 DNA follows: TGTGCCAGCAGTTACGGGACAGGGGCGAACACTGAAGCTTTCTTT.

This clonotype occurred many times. J is TRBJ2-2 and V is TRBV12-3 or TRBV12-4, with 10 nucleotides matching TRBD2. V dropped 6 bases and J dropped 6; count of bases not matched to a gene: 13. CDR3 size: 17 residues. Here the CDR3 reads CASSPAAASGRSGELFF. In nucleotides, the CDR3 is TGTGCCAGCAGCCCCGCAGCGGCTAGCGGGAGATCCGGGGAGCTGTTTTTT.

The genes are TRBV5-4 and TRBJ2-2, with D unclear. The CDR3 loop spans 12 amino acids. V was clipped by 2 bases and J by 6 bases, with 5 bases between them. In germline, CDR1 is SGHNT, CDR2 YYREEE (reference sequence). In nucleotides, the CDR3 is TGTGCCAGCAGCTTTTATCCCGGGGAGCTGTTTTTT. Translated: CASSFYPGELFF.

The chain has TRBV29-1 and TRBJ1-1, with 7 bases lining up with TRBD1. Germline lookup yields CDR1 SQVTM and CDR2 ANQGSEA. With V trimmed by 7 bases and J by 4 bases, 6 bases remained unmatched. The CDR3 spans 12 residues. CDR3 residues: CSGDSMSTEAFF. The CDR3 DNA follows: TGCAGCGGGGACAGTATGAGCACTGAAGCTTTCTTT.

This clonotype has ten or more counts. The chain links TRBV5-1 to TRBJ2-1, with D unclear. CDR1 SGHRS and CDR2 YFSETQ come from the germline V gene. This CDR3 contains 16 residues. V gave up 0 bases and J gave up 1 base, with 11 bases separating them. This chain's CDR3 is CASSLEVWSSYNEQFF. CDR3 nucleotide sequence: TGCGCCAGCAGCTTGGAGGTGTGGTCATCCTACAATGAGCAGTTCTTC.

The chain couples TRBV12-3 or TRBV12-4 to TRBJ1-2; D is ambiguous. CDR3 size: 15 residues. V lost 2 bases and J lost 7, with 17 bases in between. The CDR3 DNA follows: TGTGCCAGCAGTTTATTGGGATCGGGGTTCGCTGGCTACACCTTC. Amino acids: CASSLLGSGFAGYTF.

This CDR3 reads CSARDDRREGYEQYF. CDR3 coding DNA: TGCAGTGCTAGGGATGACCGGCGGGAGGGCTACGAGCAGTACTTC. The rearrangement links TRBV20-1 to TRBJ2-7, with 9 bases that match TRBD2. V lost 3 bases, J lost 3 bases, and 9 bases stayed unmatched. The germline CDR1 and CDR2 sequences are DFQATT and SNEGSKA (reference sequence). This CDR3 comprises 15 residues.

This clonotype came up a few times. V is TRBV18 and J is TRBJ1-5; D gene unclear. Germline V lookup: CDR1 KGHSH, CDR2 LQKENI. The CDR3 spans 13 residues. V shed 0 bases and J shed 6 bases, with 6 bases lying between them. DNA for the CDR3: TGTGCCAGCTCACCACCAGGCGGTCAGCCCCAGCATTTT. This gives the protein CASSPPGGQPQHF.

V is TRBV6-1 and J is TRBJ1-1; D is ambiguous. Germline lookup yields CDR1 MNHNS and CDR2 SASEGT. The ends were cut back, 8 bases at V and 5 bases at J, with 12 bases in the middle. The CDR3 extends over 12 amino acids. The CDR3 DNA follows: TGTGCCAGCGGACTGTCTGGGACTGAAGCTTTCTTT. This codes for CASGLSGTEAFF.

This clonotype appeared many times. The chain uses TRBV5-1 and TRBJ2-2, with 12 bases matching TRBD2. The CDR3 covers 16 residues. CDR1 is SGHRS, CDR2 YFSETQ, per germline. With V trimmed by 3 bases and J by 4 bases, 4 bases remained unmatched. CDR3 coding DNA: TGCGCCAGCAGCTCCCGGACTAGCGGGGCCACCGGGGAGCTGTTTTTT. Its protein product is CASSSRTSGATGELFF.

Comment on this clonotype: Just one base apart from a much larger clone, this may be a read error. The chain uses TRBV6-6 and TRBJ2-3; 10 nucleotides match TRBD2. Germline V CDR1 and CDR2: MNHNY, SVGAGI (reference sequence). This CDR3 region has 14 residues. The DNA of the CDR3 is TGTGCCAGCTCCGGGACTAGCGAAAAAGATACGCAGTGTTTT. It is translated as CASSGTSEKDTQCF.

This clonotype showed up many times. This rearrangement joins TRBV7-8 to TRBJ2-3; no clear D. The CDR3 spans 15 residues. The V end lost 5 bases, the J end lost 0 bases, and 12 bases lay between the germline ends. In germline, CDR1 is SGHVS, CDR2 FQNEAQ. CDR3 bases: TGTGCCAGCAGCCCCCGACGGTTTAGCACAGATACGCAGTATTTT. This translates into CASSPRRFSTDTQYF.

This clonotype was seen a few times. The gene calls are TRBV6-2 or TRBV6-3 and TRBJ2-1, with D tentatively TRBD2 (6 bases). V lost 5 bases and J 3 bases, leaving 17 bases between the germline ends. The germline gives CDR1 MNHEY, CDR2 SVGEGT. There are 16 residues in the CDR3. The CDR3 nucleotides are TGTGCCAGCAGTCCTCGGGGGAGCGGAGTCTACAATGAGCAGTTCTTC. Translated, it gives CASSPRGSGVYNEQFF.

This clonotype was found many times. One junction end disagrees with the germline gene, perhaps due to a read error. V is TRBV6-6 and J is TRBJ1-1; TRBD1 agrees at 7 bases. This CDR3 is built from 13 residues. Germline V gives CDR1 MNHNY, CDR2 SVGAGI (reference sequence). In nucleotides, the CDR3 is TGCGCCAGCAGGGACAGCTCGAACACTGAAGCTTTCTTT. The encoded protein is CASRDSSNTEAFF.

The sample holds many counts of this clonotype. The chain carries TRBV6-5 and TRBJ2-3; D is ambiguous. Deletions cut 1 base from V and 2 bases from J, with 13 bases between. In germline, CDR1 is MNHEY, CDR2 SVGAGI. The CDR3 has 16 residues. The CDR3 is CASSYFVGASTDTQYF. Written as DNA, the CDR3 is TGTGCCAGCAGTTACTTTGTAGGAGCGTCCACAGATACGCAGTATTTT.

This clonotype was found many times. This chain uses TRBV29-1 with TRBJ2-6; D call uncertain. V lost 4 bases and J lost 1, with 5 bases in between. The germline V gene has CDR1 SQVTM and CDR2 ANQGSEA. This CDR3 comprises 13 residues. The CDR3 DNA follows: TGCAGCGTTGTAGGATCTGGGGCCAACGTCCTGACTTTC. Amino acids: CSVVGSGANVLTF.

This clonotype has a handful of counts. V and J are TRBV29-1 and TRBJ2-3; D is uncertain. Germline assignment: CDR1 SQVTM and CDR2 ANQGSEA. The CDR3 spans 14 residues. V shed 8 bases and J shed 2 bases, with 17 bases lying between them. The CDR3 protein is CSSRTSPTTDTQYF. CDR3 sequence (DNA): TGCAGCTCTAGGACCAGTCCCACCACAGATACGCAGTATTTT.

This clonotype appeared many times. The V and J genes are TRBV7-2 and TRBJ2-2; D gene unclear. Deletions cut 2 bases from V and 1 base from J, with 5 bases between. Germline V CDR1 and CDR2: SGHTA, FQGNSA. This CDR3 region has 14 residues. CDR3 nucleotides: TGTGCCAGCAGCTTACCCATGAACACCGGGGAGCTGTTTTTT. As protein: CASSLPMNTGELFF. Together with reference TRBV7-2 and TRBJ2-2, the CDR3 gives the full variable domain: GAGVSQSPSNKVTEKGKDVELRCDPISGHTALYWYRQSLGQGLEFLIYFQGNSAPDKSGLPSDRFSAERTGGSVSTLTIQRTQQEDSAVYLCASSLPMNTGELFFGEGSRLTVL.

This clonotype showed up just a few times. This sequence joins TRBV12-3 or TRBV12-4 and TRBJ1-5; D is perhaps TRBD1 (5 bases). Trimming removed 3 bases from V and 4 bases from J, with 13 bases in between. This CDR3 is 15 amino acids long. CDR3 region: CASSLGLGENQPQHF. CDR3 DNA: TGTGCCAGCAGTTTGGGGCTAGGGGAAAATCAGCCCCAGCATTTT.

This clonotype was detected a few times. J is TRBJ1-1 and V is TRBV3-1, with 7 bases that match TRBD1. The CDR3 runs to 14 residues. With 3 bases clipped from V and 6 bases from J, the junction kept 7 bases outside the gene matches. From germline, CDR1 is LGHDT and CDR2 YNNKEL (reference sequence). The chain's CDR3 is CASSQGTVSAEAFF. DNA for the CDR3: TGTGCCAGCAGCCAGGGGACAGTAAGCGCTGAAGCTTTCTTT.

This clonotype has ten or more counts. V gene TRBV2 combines with J gene TRBJ2-5; TRBD1 matches at 9 bases. The V and J ends lost 4 bases and 1 base, in that order; junction bases with no gene match: 4. The V gene's germline CDR1 is SNHLY and CDR2 FYNNEI. The CDR3 runs to 15 residues. The DNA of the CDR3 is TGTGCCAGCAGTGGTGGGACAGGGATCCAAGAGACCCAGTACTTC. Translation: CASSGGTGIQETQYF.

This clonotype was picked up many times. The chain has TRBV7-3 and TRBJ2-5; TRBD1 might be the D (5 bases). Germline CDR1 and CDR2: SGHTA and FQGTGA. The CDR3 extends over 13 amino acids. The V and J ends lost 4 bases and 1 base respectively, with 7 bases between them. The DNA of the CDR3 is TGTGCCAGCAGCTCCCAGGGCCAAGAGACCCAGTACTTC. It yields the protein CASSSQGQETQYF.

This rearrangement joins TRBV12-3 or TRBV12-4 to TRBJ1-2, with 9 positions matching TRBD1. Trimming removed 2 bases from V and 2 bases from J; junction bases left unmatched: 6. This CDR3 has 16 amino acids. CDR3 region: CASSLSPTGGNYGYTF. The CDR3 DNA reads TGTGCCAGCAGTTTATCGCCGACAGGGGGGAACTATGGCTACACCTTC.